The 17 T cell receptor beta chains presented below share a single source sample, sequenced in a study of tumor-infiltrating lymphocytes in primary liver carcinoma (dated by TCRdb to the late 2010s). Without any cell sorting, total RNA and DNA were co-extracted from roughly 20-30 mg of bulk tissue using the AllPrep DNA/RNA mini kit. The run used an Illumina HiSeq 2500. Starting from 500 to 650 ng total RNA, TCRbeta-specific cDNA was produced by reverse transcription with a constant-region primer and ProtoScript II reverse transcriptase. Construction of the TCRbeta libraries relied on three nested rounds of multiplex PCR, following a slightly modified ARM-PCR procedure. Multiplex TRBV1-TRBV30 forward primers and a Cbeta reverse primer were used in the first two PCR rounds, each of which was run for around 10 cycles. The public reads were reanalyzed by TCRdb: fastp trimming at Q25, MiXCR alignment, in-frame beta chains only. Every entry covers one CDR3 protein and lists the most common genes and DNA from its rows. The sample table contains approximately 76,000 distinct CDR3 sequences; only one count was recorded for 65% to 75% of them. Approximately 14% of the sample is in the top ten clones.

Sequencing used liver tumor tissue from sampling region 4. The cell subset or site tag for this specimen amounts to: tumor region T4, right-lateral pole. These receptors were obtained from a woman aged 55-69 years with primary liver carcinoma and hepatitis B virus infection.

In regard to this clonotype: It is unclear where the CDR3 begins or ends on the DNA, so no DNA is shown, and the CDR3 is as TCRdb lists it. The J gene is TRBJ2-4, the V gene TRBV30; the table names TRBD2, a call not compared with the DNA. Per germline, CDR1 GTSNPN and CDR2 SVGIG (reference sequence). The CDR3 region is 15 residues in length, termini included. The CDR3 sequence is CAWSGLVGAGNIQYF.

As regards this clonotype: A clone one base away is much larger, so this may be a read error. J is TRBJ2-3 and V is TRBV28; 9 bases are a match to TRBD1. The CDR3 sequence is 12 residues long. Looked up from germline, CDR1 is MDHEN and CDR2 is SYDVKM. CDR3 region: CTSSSLRDRAYF. The DNA of the CDR3 is TGTACCAGCAGCTCCCTCCGGGACAGGGCGTATTTT.

The chain combines TRBV12-3 or TRBV12-4 with TRBJ2-1; D unclear. V was clipped by 6 bases and J by 4 bases, with 10 bases between them. CDR3 length: 13 residues. The CDR3 nucleotides read TGTGCCAGCAGCTCTTACAAGTACAATGAGCAGTTCTTC. Translating it yields CASSSYKYNEQFF.

This clonotype was seen a few times. A clone one base away is much larger, so this may be a read error. The CDR3 sequence is CASTFRDGGISSYGYTF. CDR3 sequence (DNA): TGTGCCAGCACCTTCCGAGACGGGGGAATTTCATCTTATGGCTACACCTTC. This chain connects TRBV7-8 to TRBJ1-2, with D possibly matching TRBD1 (5 bases). The length of the CDR3 is 17 residues. Trimming cost V 7 bases and J 5 bases, with 26 bases left between them. Germline values: CDR1 SGHVS, CDR2 FQNEAQ.

With respect to this clonotype: One junction end disagrees with the germline gene, perhaps due to a read error. The V call is TRBV28, the J call TRBJ1-4; D remains unclear. The germline gives CDR1 MDHEN, CDR2 SYDVKM. The CDR3 consists of 13 residues. The CDR3 nucleotides read TGTACCAGCAGTAGATTCTTTAATGGAAAACTGTTTTTT. Protein product: CTSSRFFNGKLFF.

This clonotype was found many times. The J gene is TRBJ2-7, the V gene TRBV28; TRBD1 aligns across 10 bases. J gave up 2 bases and V 5 bases, and 6 bases lay outside the gene matches. This CDR3 has 15 residues. Germline CDR1 is MDHEN and CDR2 is SYDVKM. The CDR3 sequence is CASSVPGQGTYEQYF. CDR3 nucleotide sequence: TGTGCCAGCAGTGTACCGGGACAGGGGACCTACGAGCAGTACTTC.

The rearrangement links TRBV11-2 to TRBJ2-7; a possible D gene is TRBD2 (6 bases). CDR1 and CDR2 (germline): SGHAT, FQNNGV. Trimming took 7 bases from V and 9 from J, leaving 22 bases between them. This CDR3 spans 14 amino acids. DNA of the CDR3: TGTGCCAGCATCCACCGAAGAGCGGGTGACGGGCAGTACTTC. Translated: CASIHRRAGDGQYF.

Regarding this clonotype: One base away lies a much larger clone, so this may be a sequencing read error. The V call is TRBV6-6, the J call TRBJ2-7; perhaps TRBD1 as D (6 bases). CDR3 length: 14 amino acids. In germline, CDR1 is MNHNY, CDR2 SVGAGI (reference sequence). CDR3 DNA: TGTGCCAGCAGTTACTCGGCAGGGGCGGACGAGCGGTACTTC. Its translation is CASSYSAGADERYF.

This clonotype occurred once. The V call is TRBV6-1, the J call TRBJ1-5; 8 bases align to TRBD1. The CDR3 is 17 residues long. J gave up 5 bases and V 6 bases, and 15 bases lay outside the gene matches. Germline CDR1 is MNHNS and CDR2 is SASEGT. CDR3 in amino acids: CASRDRGTWDRYQPQHF. The CDR3 DNA reads TGTGCCAGCAGAGATCGCGGGACCTGGGACAGGTATCAGCCCCAGCATTTT.

About this clonotype itself: This may come from a read error, since a much larger clone is one base off. The chain has TRBV6-4 and TRBJ2-2, with D tentatively TRBD2 (6 bases). The CDR3 has 15 residues. The germline V gene has CDR1 MRHNA and CDR2 SNTAGT. CDR3 bases: TGTGCCAGCAGCCCCGGTGGGGGAGGCACCGGGGACCTGTTTTTT. Its protein is CASSPGGGGTGDLFF.

Turning to this clonotype: One end of the junction fails to match germline, which may point to a read error. The genes are TRBV7-6 and TRBJ2-1; TRBD2 aligns across 8 bases. The CDR3 totals 16 residues. Germline assignment: CDR1 SGHVS and CDR2 FNYEAQ. The CDR3 sequence: CANSRAGTSGDNEQFF. The CDR3 nucleotides are TGTGCCAACAGCCGTGCGGGAACTAGCGGTGACAATGAGCAGTTCTTC. The full variable domain, with the rest looked up from reference TRBV7-6 and TRBJ2-1, is GAGVSQSPRYKVTKRGQDVALRCDPISGHVSLYWYRQALGQGPEFLTYFNYEAQQDKSGLPNDRFSAERPEGSISTLTIQRTEQRDSAMYRCANSRAGTSGDNEQFFGPGTRLTVL.

The gene calls are TRBV6-5 and TRBJ2-2; 8 nucleotides align to TRBD2. Germline V lookup: CDR1 MNHEY, CDR2 SVGAGI. The CDR3 is made up of 16 amino acids. This CDR3 is CDTRFGLAGSAGELFF. CDR3 DNA: TGTGACACCAGATTTGGGCTAGCGGGTTCTGCCGGGGAGCTGTTTTTT.

The chain carries TRBV11-2 and TRBJ2-1, with D tentatively TRBD2 (6 bases). The V and J ends lost 1 base and 10 bases respectively, with 17 bases between them. This CDR3 region has 15 residues. Germline lookup yields CDR1 SGHAT and CDR2 FQNNGV. CDR3 coding DNA: TGTGCCAGCAGCTTAGGGACTGGCGGGAAGCTCGAGCAGTTCTTC. It translates to CASSLGTGGKLEQFF.

This clonotype was seen at least ten times. The chain carries TRBV12-5 and TRBJ1-1; 9 bases are shared with TRBD1. The CDR3 has 16 residues. Trimming cost V 7 bases and J 5 bases; bases outside gene matches: 14. Germline assignment: CDR1 LGHNT and CDR2 FRNRAP. The CDR3 coding sequence is TGTGCTAGTGTTCCCCCGAGGGGGACAGGGATGACTGAAGCTTTCTTT. This codes for CASVPPRGTGMTEAFF.

A note on this clonotype: A read error may account for a junction end that differs from germline. The chain employs TRBV29-1 and TRBJ1-1, with D perhaps matching TRBD1 (6 bases). The CDR3 contains 12 residues. Germline assignment: CDR1 SQVTM and CDR2 ANQGSEA. The CDR3 nucleotides are TGCAGCATTATATTGGGGGACACTGTAGCTTTCTTT. Translated: CSIILGDTVAFF.

Remarks on this clonotype: At one end the junction does not follow the germline gene, possibly because of a read error. The V and J genes are TRBV12-3 or TRBV12-4 and TRBJ2-1, with 11 bases identical to TRBD2. This CDR3 has 17 residues. Here the CDR3 reads CASRPGTSGHSYNEQLF. The DNA for the CDR3 is TGTGCCAGCAGACCGGGGACTAGCGGCCACTCCTACAATGAACAGCTCTTC.

Remarks on this clonotype: A much bigger clone sits one base away, suggesting this may be a read error. Given the absence of the conserved phenylalanine or tryptophan at the CDR3 end, a read error is likely. This sequence joins TRBV5-1 and TRBJ1-1; D is uncertain. Trimming pared 0 bases from V and 0 bases from J, leaving 9 bases between. CDR1 is SGHRS, CDR2 YFSETQ, per germline. The CDR3 spans 15 residues. CDR3 nucleotides: TGCGCCAGCAGCTTGGCCGCGACGATGAACACTGAAGCTTTCATT. Translated: CASSLAATMNTEAFI.